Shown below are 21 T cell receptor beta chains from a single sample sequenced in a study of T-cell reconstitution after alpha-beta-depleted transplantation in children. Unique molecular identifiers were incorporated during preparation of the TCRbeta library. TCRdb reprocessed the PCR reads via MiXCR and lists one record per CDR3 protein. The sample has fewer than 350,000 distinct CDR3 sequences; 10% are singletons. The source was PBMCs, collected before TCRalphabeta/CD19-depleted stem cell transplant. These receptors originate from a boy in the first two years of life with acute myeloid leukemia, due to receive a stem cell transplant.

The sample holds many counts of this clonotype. This CDR3 is CASSVVQGPTGELFF. The CDR3 DNA follows: TGTGCCAGCAGCGTGGTACAGGGGCCCACCGGGGAGCTGTTTTTT. The J gene is TRBJ2-2, the V gene TRBV9, with 7 bases aligning to TRBD1. Germline V gene sequence: CDR1 SGDLS, CDR2 YYNGEE. After removal of 2 bases from V and 4 bases from J, the junction contained 5 bases not matched to a gene. The CDR3 has 15 amino acids.

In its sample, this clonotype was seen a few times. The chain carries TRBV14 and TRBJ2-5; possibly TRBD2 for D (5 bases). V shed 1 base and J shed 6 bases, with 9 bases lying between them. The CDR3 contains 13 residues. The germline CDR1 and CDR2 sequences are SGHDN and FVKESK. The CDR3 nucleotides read TGTGCCAGCAGCCAAGGAGGGTGGAAGACCCAGTACTTC. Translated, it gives CASSQGGWKTQYF.

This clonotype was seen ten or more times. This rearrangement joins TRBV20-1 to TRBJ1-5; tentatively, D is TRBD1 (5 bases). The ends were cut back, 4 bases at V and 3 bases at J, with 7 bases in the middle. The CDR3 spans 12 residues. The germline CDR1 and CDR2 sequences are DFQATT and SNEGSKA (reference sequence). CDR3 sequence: CSAMTVNQPQHF. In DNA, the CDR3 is TGCAGTGCTATGACAGTCAATCAGCCCCAGCATTTT.

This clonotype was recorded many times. As DNA, the CDR3 is TGTGCCAGCAGCCCCGGACGGATTAGCAATCAGCCCCAGCATTTT. Protein product: CASSPGRISNQPQHF. The chain links TRBV7-7 to TRBJ1-5; D unresolved. Trimming removed 5 bases at V and 0 bases at J, with 11 bases between. The V gene's germline CDR1 is SSHAT and CDR2 FNYEAQ (reference sequence). The CDR3 is 15 residues long.

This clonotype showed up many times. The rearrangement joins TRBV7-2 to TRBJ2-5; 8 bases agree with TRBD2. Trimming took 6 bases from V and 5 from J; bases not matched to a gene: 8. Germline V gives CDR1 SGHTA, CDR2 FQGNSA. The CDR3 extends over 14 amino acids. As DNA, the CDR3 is TGTGCCAGCAGTCCGAGCGGGAGAATGGAGACCCAGTACTTC. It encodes CASSPSGRMETQYF.

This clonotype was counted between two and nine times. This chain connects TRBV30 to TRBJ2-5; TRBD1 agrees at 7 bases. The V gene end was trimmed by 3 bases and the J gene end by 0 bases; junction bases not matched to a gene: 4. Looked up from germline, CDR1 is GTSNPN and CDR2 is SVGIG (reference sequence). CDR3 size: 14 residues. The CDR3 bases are TGTGCCTGGAGGATAGACAGGGACCAAGAGACCCAGTACTTC. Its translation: CAWRIDRDQETQYF.

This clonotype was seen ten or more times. CDR3 residues: CSVWLSTPVHAQETQYF. DNA for the CDR3: TGCAGCGTTTGGTTGAGTACACCGGTACACGCACAAGAGACCCAGTACTTC. The rearrangement uses TRBV29-1 and TRBJ2-5; no firm D call. Germline V gene sequence: CDR1 SQVTM, CDR2 ANQGSEA. V gave up 5 bases and J gave up 2 bases, with 24 bases separating them. This CDR3 region has 17 residues.

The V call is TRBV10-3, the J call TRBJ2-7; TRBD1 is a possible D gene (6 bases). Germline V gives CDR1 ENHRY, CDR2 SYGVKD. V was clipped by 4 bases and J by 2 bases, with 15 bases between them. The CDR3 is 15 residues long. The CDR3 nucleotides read TGTGCCATCAGTGGAAAACAGGGAACCCCCTACGAGCAGTACTTC. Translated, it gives CAISGKQGTPYEQYF.

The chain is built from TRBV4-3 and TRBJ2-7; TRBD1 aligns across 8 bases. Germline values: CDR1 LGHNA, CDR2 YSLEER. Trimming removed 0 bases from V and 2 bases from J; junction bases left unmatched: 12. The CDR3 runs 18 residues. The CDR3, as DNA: TGCGCCAGCAGCCAAGAAGCCCCTCAGGGGGCCCCTCCCTACGAGCAGTACTTC. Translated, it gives CASSQEAPQGAPPYEQYF.

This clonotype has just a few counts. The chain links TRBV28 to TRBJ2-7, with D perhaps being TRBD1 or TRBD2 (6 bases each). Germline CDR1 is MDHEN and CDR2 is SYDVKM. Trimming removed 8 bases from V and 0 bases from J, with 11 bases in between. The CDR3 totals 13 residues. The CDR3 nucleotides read TGTGCCAGCGGGGGGACACCCTCCTACGAGCAGTACTTC. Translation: CASGGTPSYEQYF.

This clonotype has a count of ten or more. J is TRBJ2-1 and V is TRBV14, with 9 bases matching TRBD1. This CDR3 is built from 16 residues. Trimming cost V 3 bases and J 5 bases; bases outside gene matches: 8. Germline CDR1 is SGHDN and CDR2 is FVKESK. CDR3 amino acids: CASSHPPGTGHNEQFF. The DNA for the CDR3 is TGTGCCAGCAGCCATCCTCCCGGGACAGGGCACAATGAGCAGTTCTTC.

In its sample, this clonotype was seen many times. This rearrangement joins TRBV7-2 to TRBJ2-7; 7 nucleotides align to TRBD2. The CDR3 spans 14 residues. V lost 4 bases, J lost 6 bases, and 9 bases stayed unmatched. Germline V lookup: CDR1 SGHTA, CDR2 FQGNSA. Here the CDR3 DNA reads TGTGCCAGCAGCTATGGCGCGGGAGAAGGCGAGCAGTACTTC. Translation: CASSYGAGEGEQYF.

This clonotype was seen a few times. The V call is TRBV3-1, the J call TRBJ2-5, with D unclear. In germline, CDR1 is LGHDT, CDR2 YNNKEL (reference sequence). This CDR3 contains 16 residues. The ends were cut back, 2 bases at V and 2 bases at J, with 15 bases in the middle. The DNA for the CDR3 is TGTGCCAGCAGCCAACGGCCGGGCAACTCACAAGAGACCCAGTACTTC. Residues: CASSQRPGNSQETQYF.

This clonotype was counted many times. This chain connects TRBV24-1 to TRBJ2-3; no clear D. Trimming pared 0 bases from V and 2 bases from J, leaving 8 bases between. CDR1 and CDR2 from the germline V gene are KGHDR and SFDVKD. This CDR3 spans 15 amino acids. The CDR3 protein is CATSDLVRLTDTQYF. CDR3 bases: TGTGCCACCAGTGATTTGGTCAGGCTCACAGATACGCAGTATTTT.

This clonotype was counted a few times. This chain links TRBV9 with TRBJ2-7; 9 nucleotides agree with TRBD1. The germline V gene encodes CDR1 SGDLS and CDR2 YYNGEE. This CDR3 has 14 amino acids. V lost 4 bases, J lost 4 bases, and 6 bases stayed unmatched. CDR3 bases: TGTGCCAGCAGCACAACAGGGGGCTGGTACGAGCAGTACTTC. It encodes CASSTTGGWYEQYF.

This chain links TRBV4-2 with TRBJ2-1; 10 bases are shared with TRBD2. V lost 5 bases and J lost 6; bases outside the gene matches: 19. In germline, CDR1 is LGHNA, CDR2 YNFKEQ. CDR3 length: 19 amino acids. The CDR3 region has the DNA TGTGCCAGCAGCGGCCGGACAGGGTTAGCGGGAGGCCCCCTCAATGAGCAGTTCTTC. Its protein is CASSGRTGLAGGPLNEQFF.

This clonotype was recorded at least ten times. CDR3 in DNA: TGCAGCGTTCGCGAGGGGACAGGGGGAAATCAGCCCCAGCATTTT. It is translated as CSVREGTGGNQPQHF. The rearrangement links TRBV29-1 to TRBJ1-5; 11 nucleotides match TRBD1. There are 15 residues in the CDR3. Per the germline V gene, CDR1 is SQVTM and CDR2 is ANQGSEA. J gave up 4 bases and V 5 bases, and 7 bases lay outside the gene matches.

This chain's CDR3 is CASSIPARGSYNEQFF. The CDR3 DNA reads TGTGCCAGTAGTATCCCAGCCAGGGGGTCCTACAATGAGCAGTTCTTC. The chain combines TRBV19 with TRBJ2-1; 7 nucleotides agree with TRBD1. Trimming took 3 bases from V and 1 from J; bases not matched to a gene: 6. This CDR3 is built from 16 residues. Germline CDR1 reads LNHDA; CDR2 reads SQIVND (reference sequence).

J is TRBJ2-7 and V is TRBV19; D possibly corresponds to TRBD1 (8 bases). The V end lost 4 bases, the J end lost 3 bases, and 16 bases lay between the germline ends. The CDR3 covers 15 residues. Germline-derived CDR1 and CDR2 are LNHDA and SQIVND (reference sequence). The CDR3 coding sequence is TGTGCCAGTAGTACGACAGGGGAGGGCTACTACGAGCAGTACTTC. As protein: CASSTTGEGYYEQYF.

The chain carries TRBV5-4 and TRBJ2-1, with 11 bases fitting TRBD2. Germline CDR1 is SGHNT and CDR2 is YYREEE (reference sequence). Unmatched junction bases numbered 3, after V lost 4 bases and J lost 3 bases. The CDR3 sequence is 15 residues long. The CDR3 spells CASSELAGDYNEQFF. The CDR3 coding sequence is TGTGCCAGCAGCGAACTAGCGGGAGACTACAATGAGCAGTTCTTC.

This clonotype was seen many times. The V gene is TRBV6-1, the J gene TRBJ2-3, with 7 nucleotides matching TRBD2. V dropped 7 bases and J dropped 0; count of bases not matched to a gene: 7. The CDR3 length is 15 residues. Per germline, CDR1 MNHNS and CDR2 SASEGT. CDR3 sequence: CASTLAGSSTDTQYF. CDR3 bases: TGTGCCAGCACCTTAGCGGGTTCTAGCACAGATACGCAGTATTTT.